What follows is one T cell receptor beta chain and its context. The template was genomic DNA from peripheral blood, not RNA. The germline V gene encodes CDR1 SGHVS and CDR2 FNYEAQ. This CDR3 is 15 amino acids long. With 3 bases removed from V and 2 bases from J, the gap between germline ends came to 13 bases. The sample is drawn from a study of T cell repertoires in aging, cancer and after chemotherapy. TRB rearrangements spanning V, D and J were amplified using mixed TRB-A/B primers. MiXCR was run by TCRdb on the multiplex PCR reads, yielding one entry per CDR3 protein. The table shows around 1,300 distinct CDR3 sequences, with roughly 70% occurring only once.

This TCR came from a human donor with a blood cancer. The rearrangement joins TRBV7-6 to TRBJ2-5; D might be TRBD2 (5 bases). The specimen was blood. The CDR3 reads CASSLSSGPQETQYF. For the CDR3, the DNA is TGTGCCAGCAGCTTGTCCAGCGGACCACAAGAGACCCAGTACTTC.